One sample yielded the 26 T cell receptor beta chains listed below, sequenced in a study of T cells after yellow fever vaccination. From the 5' RACE reads, TCRdb called clonotypes with MiXCR, one entry per CDR3 protein. Counted here are about 350,000 distinct CDR3 sequences, 7% to 9% occurring once; the ten biggest clones make up 15% to 20%. Sequencing was performed on PBMCs, taken around 45 days after the first yellow fever vaccination. The receptors come from a man between 18 and 35 years old who received the YFV17D yellow fever vaccine.

The V call is TRBV4-1, the J call TRBJ2-3; D may be TRBD1 (6 bases). CDR1 is MGHRA and CDR2 is YSYEKL in the germline V gene. This CDR3 contains 12 residues. The V end was cut by 9 bases, the J end by 5 bases, with 12 bases between. CDR3 loop: CASTGLEDTQYF. In nucleotides, the CDR3 is TGCGCCAGTACAGGGTTAGAAGATACGCAGTATTTT.

V is TRBV25-1 and J is TRBJ2-7; the D gene is possibly TRBD1 (6 bases). Germline V gives CDR1 MGHDK, CDR2 SYGVNS. The germline V and J ends were trimmed by 3 bases and 6 bases, with 21 bases remaining between them. This CDR3 spans 16 amino acids. The CDR3 protein is CASSDTLGQGSPEQYF. The DNA of the CDR3 is TGTGCCAGCAGTGACACGCTGGGGCAGGGGAGCCCCGAGCAGTACTTC.

The chain couples TRBV12-3 or TRBV12-4 to TRBJ2-7, with D perhaps TRBD2 (6 bases). This CDR3 comprises 14 residues. V was cut by 5 bases and J by 9 bases, with 20 bases left in between. This chain's CDR3 is CASSPGDLSFRQYV. The CDR3 region has the DNA TGTGCCAGCAGTCCGGGGGACTTGTCCTTTCGGCAGTACGTC.

V is TRBV11-3 and J is TRBJ2-2, with D unresolved. The CDR3 is 13 amino acids. CDR1 SGHNT and CDR2 YENEEA come from the germline V gene. The germline V and J ends were trimmed by 1 base and 9 bases, with 9 bases remaining between them. CDR3 sequence reads: CASSLGPQRELFF. In nucleotides, the CDR3 is TGTGCCAGCAGCTTAGGTCCGCAAAGGGAGCTGTTTTTT. The whole variable domain, filled in from reference TRBV11-3 and TRBJ2-2, reads EAGVVQSPRYKIIEKKQPVAFWCNPISGHNTLYWYLQNLGQGPELLIRYENEEAVDDSQLPKDRFSAERLKGVDSTLKIQPAELGDSAVYLCASSLGPQRELFFGEGSRLTVL.

V gene TRBV7-9 combines with J gene TRBJ2-3, with a possible D match to TRBD1 (6 bases). V gave up 1 base and J gave up 2 bases, with 10 bases separating them. Germline CDR1 and CDR2: SEHNR and FQNEAQ (reference sequence). The CDR3 is made up of 15 amino acids. In DNA, the CDR3 is TGTGCCAGCAGCTTAGTGGGGGCCCCCACAGATACGCAGTATTTT. It yields the protein CASSLVGAPTDTQYF. Complete variable domain (other parts from reference TRBV7-9 and TRBJ2-3): DTGVSQNPRHKITKRGQNVTFRCDPISEHNRLYWYRQTLGQGPEFLTYFQNEAQLEKSRLLSDRFSAERPKGSFSTLEIQRTEQGDSAMYLCASSLVGAPTDTQYFGPGTRLTVL.

In its sample, this clonotype was seen a few times. The rearrangement joins TRBV20-1 to TRBJ1-2; no reliable D call. The V gene's germline CDR1 is DFQATT and CDR2 SNEGSKA (reference sequence). V shed 1 base and J shed 4 bases, with 16 bases lying between them. This CDR3 is 15 amino acids long. CDR3 sequence reads: CSARVEELSGYGYTF. CDR3 coding DNA: TGCAGTGCTAGAGTCGAAGAGTTGAGTGGCTATGGCTACACCTTC.

This clonotype was detected ten times or more. The chain uses TRBV5-6 and TRBJ1-2; D is undetermined. V shed 6 bases and J shed 4 bases, with 25 bases lying between them. Germline V gene sequence: CDR1 SGHDT, CDR2 YYEEEE. The CDR3 consists of 17 residues. CDR3 protein: CASINQKRGRGFYGYTF. CDR3 coding DNA: TGTGCCAGCATCAACCAAAAGAGAGGGCGTGGGTTCTATGGCTACACCTTC.

The genes are TRBV30 and TRBJ1-2; D might be TRBD1 (5 bases). The CDR3 covers 12 residues. Germline-derived CDR1 and CDR2 are GTSNPN and SVGIG (reference sequence). Between the trimmed V and J ends, which lost 2 bases and 3 bases, there was a span of 7 bases. CDR3 sequence (DNA): TGTGCCTGGAGTAGGGGCGACTATGGCTACACCTTC. This sequence encodes CAWSRGDYGYTF. The full variable domain, rest sourced from reference TRBV30 and TRBJ1-2, is SQTIHQWPATLVQPVGSPLSLECTVEGTSNPNLYWYRQAAGRGLQLLFYSVGIGQISSEVPQNLSASRPQDRQFILSSKKLLLSDSGFYLCAWSRGDYGYTFGSGTRLTVV.

This chain joins TRBV19 and TRBJ2-7; a possible D gene is TRBD2 (5 bases). Germline V gene data show CDR1 as LNHDA and CDR2 as SQIVND (reference sequence). This CDR3 has 13 amino acids. The germline V and J ends were trimmed by 6 bases and 3 bases, with 12 bases remaining between them. CDR3 region: CASSRTPFYEQYF. DNA for the CDR3: TGTGCCAGTAGCCGGACTCCATTCTACGAGCAGTACTTC. The complete variable domain, with remaining parts taken from reference TRBV19 and TRBJ2-7, reads DGGITQSPKYLFRKEGQNVTLSCEQNLNHDAMYWYRQDPGQGLRLIYYSQIVNDFQKGDIAEGYSVSREKKESFPLTVTSAQKNPTAFYLCASSRTPFYEQYFGPGTRLTVT.

The chain employs TRBV11-2 and TRBJ1-4; a weak D match, TRBD1 (5 bases). Germline V gene sequence: CDR1 SGHAT, CDR2 FQNNGV. This CDR3 spans 15 amino acids. Trimming cost V 3 bases and J 8 bases, with 16 bases left between them. The CDR3 coding sequence is TGTGCCAGCAGCTTTCTGGGGACCGGCTGGGAAAAACTGTTTTTT. This encodes CASSFLGTGWEKLFF.

The chain carries TRBV5-4 and TRBJ2-3; D perhaps matches TRBD1 (5 bases). Trimming cost V 3 bases and J 4 bases, with 18 bases left between them. Germline assignment: CDR1 SGHNT and CDR2 YYREEE (reference sequence). The CDR3 loop spans 16 amino acids. CDR3 amino acids: CASSWAGRVAADTQYF. The CDR3 DNA follows: TGTGCCAGCAGCTGGGCTGGCAGGGTGGCGGCAGATACGCAGTATTTT.

This clonotype was seen a few times. This sequence joins TRBV7-2 and TRBJ1-5; D might be TRBD1 (6 bases). The CDR3 runs 13 residues. V was pared by 5 bases and J by 6 bases, with 11 bases between. The germline gives CDR1 SGHTA, CDR2 FQGNSA. The CDR3 nucleotides are TGTGCCAGCAGCGGGGGCGGGGGTCAGCCCCAGCATTTT. Encoded protein: CASSGGGGQPQHF.

The sample holds a few counts of this clonotype. V is TRBV5-1 and J is TRBJ2-1, with 9 bases fitting TRBD2. Germline assignment: CDR1 SGHRS and CDR2 YFSETQ. This CDR3 is 15 amino acids long. V dropped 2 bases and J dropped 10; count of bases not matched to a gene: 10. CDR3 residues: CASSLRAGGPSEQFF. The DNA of the CDR3 is TGCGCCAGCAGCTTAAGGGCGGGGGGGCCCTCCGAGCAGTTCTTC.

V usage is TRBV7-3 and J usage is TRBJ1-1; no firm D call. Germline CDR1 is SGHTA and CDR2 is FQGTGA. Trimming stripped 6 bases from V and 6 bases from J, with 14 bases between. The CDR3 loop spans 13 amino acids. CDR3 region: CASSRDNFAEAFF. The CDR3 DNA reads TGTGCCAGCAGTCGCGACAATTTCGCTGAAGCTTTCTTT.

This clonotype has just a few counts. This chain links TRBV3-1 with TRBJ2-7; D is unclear. The CDR3 has 12 amino acids. Germline V CDR1 and CDR2: LGHDT, YNNKEL (reference sequence). V dropped 1 base and J dropped 5 bases, with 6 bases sitting between them. The CDR3 here is CASSQVANEQYF. CDR3 DNA sequence: TGTGCCAGCAGCCAAGTAGCTAACGAGCAGTACTTC.

The chain is built from TRBV5-4 and TRBJ2-7; maybe TRBD2 (6 bases). Germline V gives CDR1 SGHNT, CDR2 YYREEE (reference sequence). Trimming left V 4 bases short and J 1 base short, with 12 bases between. The CDR3 has 14 residues. CDR3 sequence reads: CASSRDSLSYEQYF. The CDR3, as DNA: TGTGCCAGCAGCCGGGACTCTCTATCCTACGAGCAGTACTTC.

In its sample, this clonotype was seen a few times. The rearrangement links TRBV12-3 or TRBV12-4 to TRBJ2-7; no definite D call. The CDR3 loop spans 13 amino acids. The V gene lost 3 bases and the J gene lost 2 bases, with 8 bases spanning the gap. The CDR3 reads CASSFGGTYEQYF. CDR3 DNA sequence: TGTGCCAGCAGTTTCGGCGGAACCTACGAGCAGTACTTC.

The J gene is TRBJ2-3, the V gene TRBV10-3, with a weak D call TRBD2 (5 bases). V lost 2 bases to trimming and J lost 5 bases, with 8 bases between them. The length of the CDR3 is 13 residues. Germline V gene data show CDR1 as ENHRY and CDR2 as SYGVKD. The CDR3 is CAISEVGGDTQYF. The CDR3 DNA sequence: TGTGCCATCAGTGAGGTCGGAGGAGATACGCAGTATTTT.

The genes are TRBV14 and TRBJ1-2; 7 positions match TRBD1. Germline V gene lookup returns CDR1 SGHDN and CDR2 FVKESK. The ends lost 1 base at V and 4 bases at J; junction bases unmatched: 3. CDR3 length equals 14 residues. CDR3 region: CASSQVGTAYGYTF. CDR3 DNA sequence: TGTGCCAGCAGCCAAGTAGGGACAGCCTATGGCTACACCTTC.

This clonotype was observed at least ten times. V is TRBV7-2 and J is TRBJ1-6; the D is unclear. The CDR3 totals 14 residues. CDR1 and CDR2 (germline): SGHTA, FQGNSA. Trimming pared 1 base from V and 14 bases from J, leaving 15 bases between. The CDR3 is CASSLGREYITLHF. The DNA for the CDR3 is TGTGCCAGCAGCTTAGGCCGGGAGTACATCACCCTCCACTTT.

This clonotype was seen at least ten times. CDR3 DNA: TGTGCCAGCAGCCCCTCGGGTAGCACAGATACGCAGTATTTT. It codes for CASSPSGSTDTQYF. V is TRBV7-2 and J is TRBJ2-3; D remains unclear. Between the trimmed V and J ends, which lost 5 bases and 0 bases, there was a span of 9 bases. Looked up from germline, CDR1 is SGHTA and CDR2 is FQGNSA. The CDR3 has 14 residues.

J is TRBJ2-3 and V is TRBV5-1; D remains unclear. CDR1 and CDR2 (germline): SGHRS, YFSETQ. V gave up 5 bases and J gave up 1 base, with 11 bases separating them. CDR3 length: 14 amino acids. Here the CDR3 DNA reads TGCGCCAGCAGGTTTGAAACTGGCACAGATACGCAGTATTTT. It translates to CASRFETGTDTQYF. Full variable domain (remainder filled in from reference TRBV5-1 and TRBJ2-3): KAGVTQTPRYLIKTRGQQVTLSCSPISGHRSVSWYQQTPGQGLQFLFEYFSETQRNKGNFPGRFSGRQFSNSRSEMNVSTLELGDSALYLCASRFETGTDTQYFGPGTRLTVL.

This clonotype has just a few counts. The chain joins TRBV12-3 or TRBV12-4 to TRBJ1-1, with TRBD1 matching over 7 bases. Unmatched junction bases numbered 16, after V lost 10 bases and J lost 11 bases. The CDR3 is 13 amino acids. The CDR3 region is CATRQGPWDRAFF. The CDR3 bases are TGTGCCACCAGACAGGGCCCCTGGGATCGGGCTTTCTTT.

This chain connects TRBV6-5 to TRBJ1-6, with D tentatively TRBD1 (5 bases). This CDR3 has 17 residues. V lost 0 bases and J 5 bases, leaving 14 bases between the germline ends. Germline V gene lookup returns CDR1 MNHEY and CDR2 SVGAGI. CDR3 protein: CASSYSDAGLNNSPLHF. As DNA, the CDR3 is TGTGCCAGCAGTTACTCCGATGCAGGGCTTAATAATTCACCCCTCCACTTT.

The rearrangement joins TRBV5-1 to TRBJ2-5, with 8 bases aligning to TRBD2. Unmatched junction bases numbered 14, after V lost 1 base and J lost 3 bases. The length of the CDR3 is 18 residues. Germline CDR1 is SGHRS and CDR2 is YFSETQ. The CDR3 reads CASSLRGIQRGIKETQYF. For the CDR3, the DNA is TGCGCCAGCAGCTTGAGGGGGATCCAGCGGGGGATAAAAGAGACCCAGTACTTC.

This clonotype was found a few times. The genes are TRBV12-3 or TRBV12-4 and TRBJ1-1, with TRBD1 as a possible D gene (6 bases). The CDR3 spans 13 residues. Trimming left V 3 bases short and J 10 bases short, with 15 bases between. CDR3 loop: CASSFNREGGAFF. The CDR3 nucleotides are TGTGCCAGCAGTTTCAACAGGGAAGGGGGAGCTTTCTTT.